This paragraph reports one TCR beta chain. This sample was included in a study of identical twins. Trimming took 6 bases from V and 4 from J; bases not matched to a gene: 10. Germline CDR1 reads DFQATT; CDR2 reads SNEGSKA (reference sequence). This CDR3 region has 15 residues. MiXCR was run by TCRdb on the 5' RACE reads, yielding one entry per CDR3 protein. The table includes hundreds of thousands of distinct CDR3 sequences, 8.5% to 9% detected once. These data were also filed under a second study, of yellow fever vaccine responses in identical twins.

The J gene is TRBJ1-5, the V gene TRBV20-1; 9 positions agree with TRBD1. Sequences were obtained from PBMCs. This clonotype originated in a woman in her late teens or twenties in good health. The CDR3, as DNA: TGCAGTGCGTCCAGTGGACAGGGGAGTAATCAGCCCCAGCATTTT. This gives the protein CSASSGQGSNQPQHF.